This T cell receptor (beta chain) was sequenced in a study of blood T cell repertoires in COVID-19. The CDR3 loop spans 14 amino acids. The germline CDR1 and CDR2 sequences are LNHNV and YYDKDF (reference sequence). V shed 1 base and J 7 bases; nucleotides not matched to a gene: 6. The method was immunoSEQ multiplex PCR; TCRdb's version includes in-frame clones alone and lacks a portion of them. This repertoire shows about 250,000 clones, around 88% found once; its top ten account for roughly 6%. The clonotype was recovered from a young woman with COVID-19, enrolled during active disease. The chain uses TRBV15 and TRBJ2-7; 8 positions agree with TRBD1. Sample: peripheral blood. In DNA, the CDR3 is TGTGCCACCAGCAGAGGTCAGGGGGCGGGGGAGCAGTACGTC. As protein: CATSRGQGAGEQYV.